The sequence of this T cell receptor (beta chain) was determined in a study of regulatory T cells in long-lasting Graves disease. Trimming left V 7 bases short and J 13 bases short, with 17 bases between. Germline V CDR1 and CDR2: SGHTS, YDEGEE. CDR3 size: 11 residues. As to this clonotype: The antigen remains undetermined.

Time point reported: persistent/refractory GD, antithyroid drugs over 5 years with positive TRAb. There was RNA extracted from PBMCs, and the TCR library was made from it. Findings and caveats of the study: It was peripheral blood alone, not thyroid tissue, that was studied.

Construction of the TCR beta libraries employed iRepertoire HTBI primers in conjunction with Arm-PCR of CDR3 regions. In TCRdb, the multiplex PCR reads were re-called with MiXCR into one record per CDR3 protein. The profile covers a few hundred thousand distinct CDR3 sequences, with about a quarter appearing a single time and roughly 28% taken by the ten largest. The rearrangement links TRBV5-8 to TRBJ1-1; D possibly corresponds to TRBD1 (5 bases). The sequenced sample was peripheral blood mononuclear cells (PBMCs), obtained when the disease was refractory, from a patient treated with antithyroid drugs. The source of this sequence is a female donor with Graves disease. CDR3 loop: CASFGGARGFF. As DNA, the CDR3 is TGTGCCAGCTTCGGCGGGGCAAGGGGTTTCTTT.